This T cell receptor (beta chain) came from a study of T cells in Graves' hyperthyroidism and ophthalmopathy. Regarding this clonotype: Its antigen remains unidentified. A much larger clone differs by one base, so this may be a read error.

Trimming removed 2 bases from V and 4 bases from J, with 8 bases in between. Germline CDR1 and CDR2: DFQATT and SNEGSKA (reference sequence). This CDR3 region has 12 residues. Broader study findings: Ophthalmopathy was model-predicted a median about 6.9 months pre-onset. Most expanded thyroid clonotypes above 0.001 recurred in blood.

Researchers barred patients who had uncontrolled infection, other autoimmune disease, pregnancy or lactation. It was RNA transcripts that yielded the amplified TCR beta CDR3 regions. TCR CDR3 regions were first amplified by RT-PCR with HTBI primers. From the multiplex PCR reads, TCRdb called clonotypes with MiXCR, one entry per CDR3 protein. The table includes 450,000 to 700,000 distinct CDR3 sequences, around 42% detected once. V gene TRBV20-1 combines with J gene TRBJ1-1, with D hard to call. Sequencing used peripheral blood or thyroid tissue (not recorded which). This receptor was taken from an adult woman with Graves' disease, either hyperthyroidism or ophthalmopathy (not recorded which). The CDR3 DNA follows: TGCAGTGCTAGACCCCGGACCACTGAAGCTTTCTTT. Its protein product is CSARPRTTEAFF.